These 14 T cell receptor beta chains originate from one sample sequenced in a study of OX40 agonist ivuxolimab in advanced cancers. Only in-frame clones appear in the TCRdb table, and some are missing; sequencing was by immunoSEQ multiplex PCR. The sample shows around 82,000 clones, 85% to 90% of them seen only once. Source: CD4+ or CD8+ T cells sorted from blood, taken in a trial of the OX40 agonist ivuxolimab. Every receptor here comes from an adult with an advanced solid tumor such as melanoma, head and neck, liver or kidney cancer.

This chain joins TRBV28 and TRBJ2-2; the D gene is possibly TRBD2 (5 bases). Per the germline V gene, CDR1 is MDHEN and CDR2 is SYDVKM. The V and J ends lost 10 bases and 1 base respectively, with 10 bases between them. The CDR3 runs 13 residues. CDR3 sequence (DNA): TGTGCCACGGCTAGCCAGAACACCGGGGAGCTGTTTTTT. The encoded protein is CATASQNTGELFF. The full variable domain, completed using reference TRBV28 and TRBJ2-2, is DVKVTQSSRYLVKRTGEKVFLECVQDMDHENMFWYRQDPGLGLRLIYFSYDVKMKEKGDIPEGYSVSREKKERFSLILESASTNQTSMYLCATASQNTGELFFGEGSRLTVL.

This rearrangement joins TRBV7-6 to TRBJ2-3, with a weak D call TRBD2 (6 bases). CDR1 is SGHVS and CDR2 is FNYEAQ in the germline V gene. Trimming left V 5 bases short and J 3 bases short, with 12 bases between. The CDR3 is 14 residues long. The DNA of the CDR3 is TGTGCCAGCAGCCTCTGGGGGGAGACAGATACGCAGTATTTT. Its protein product is CASSLWGETDTQYF.

The chain is built from TRBV7-8 and TRBJ1-3, with a weak D call TRBD1 (6 bases). Trimming took off 5 bases at V and 0 bases at J, with 17 bases between the two ends. CDR1 and CDR2 (germline): SGHVS, FQNEAQ. The CDR3 has 17 amino acids. The CDR3 is CASSVLRQASSGNTIYF. In nucleotides, the CDR3 is TGTGCCAGCAGCGTTTTAAGACAGGCAAGCTCTGGAAACACCATATATTTT.

This chain joins TRBV6-5 and TRBJ1-1; 7 nucleotides line up with TRBD1. V dropped 2 bases and J dropped 6; count of bases not matched to a gene: 6. CDR1 is MNHEY, CDR2 SVGAGI, per germline. The CDR3 spans 14 residues. CDR3 region: CASSYRDSFSEAFF. CDR3 bases: TGTGCCAGCAGTTACAGGGACAGTTTCTCTGAAGCTTTCTTT.

The chain couples TRBV19 to TRBJ2-4; 8 bases fit TRBD2. V lost 4 bases, J lost 7 bases, and 3 bases stayed unmatched. The CDR3 is made up of 13 amino acids. Germline CDR1 and CDR2: LNHDA and SQIVND (reference sequence). The DNA for the CDR3 is TGTGCCAGTAGTAGGGGACTAGGGAACATTCAGTACTTC. Protein sequence: CASSRGLGNIQYF.

This chain links TRBV19 with TRBJ2-5; D unclear. Germline V gene lookup returns CDR1 LNHDA and CDR2 SQIVND (reference sequence). The CDR3 spans 11 residues. The germline V and J ends were trimmed by 6 bases and 4 bases, with 6 bases remaining between them. In DNA, the CDR3 is TGTGCCAGTAGGATCGGAGAGACCCAGTACTTC. It is translated as CASRIGETQYF.

The chain uses TRBV11-3 and TRBJ2-3; the D gene is possibly TRBD2 (6 bases). Trimming removed 5 bases at V and 2 bases at J, with 14 bases between. CDR3 size: 15 residues. Germline V gene lookup returns CDR1 SGHNT and CDR2 YENEEA. CDR3 nucleotide sequence: TGTGCCAGCAGCCACTCGGGACTTATCACAGATACGCAGTATTTT. It yields the protein CASSHSGLITDTQYF.

This clone was observed a single time. The V and J genes are TRBV7-9 and TRBJ2-7; D assignment may be TRBD1 or TRBD2 (5 bases each). The length of the CDR3 is 13 residues. The germline V gene has CDR1 SEHNR and CDR2 FQNEAQ (reference sequence). Trimming cost V 5 bases and J 5 bases, with 13 bases left between them. The CDR3 sequence: CASSRDQTDEQYF. CDR3 nucleotide sequence: TGTGCCAGCAGCCGGGACCAAACGGACGAGCAGTACTTC.

The CDR3 coding sequence is TGTGCCAGCTCACCAGAGACGACGGCCCTATCTGGCTACACCTTC. This sequence encodes CASSPETTALSGYTF. This chain links TRBV18 with TRBJ1-2; D remains unclear. Trimming stripped 2 bases from V and 7 bases from J, with 17 bases between. This CDR3 contains 15 residues. Germline V CDR1 and CDR2: KGHSH, LQKENI.

The chain recombines TRBV9 with TRBJ2-1; TRBD1 agrees at 7 bases. CDR1 SGDLS and CDR2 YYNGEE come from the germline V gene. V lost 0 bases to trimming and J lost 4 bases; unmatched junction nucleotides: 4. The CDR3 contains 15 residues. Written as DNA, the CDR3 is TGTGCCAGCAGCGTAGGGGGACAGAGTTACAATGAGCAGTTCTTC. Amino acid sequence: CASSVGGQSYNEQFF.

This clone was counted once. V usage is TRBV7-2 and J usage is TRBJ2-7, with TRBD1 matching 10 bases. The CDR3 is made up of 13 amino acids. The trim removed 4 bases at V and 4 bases at J, leaving 1 base unmatched. Germline V lookup: CDR1 SGHTA, CDR2 FQGNSA. The CDR3 spells CASSWDRGYEQYF. The CDR3 nucleotides read TGTGCCAGCAGCTGGGACAGGGGATACGAGCAGTACTTC.

The chain combines TRBV19 with TRBJ1-5; D unresolved. Germline lookup yields CDR1 LNHDA and CDR2 SQIVND (reference sequence). There are 16 residues in the CDR3. V was clipped by 4 bases and J by 2 bases, with 15 bases between them. CDR3 DNA: TGTGCCAGTAGTACCGGACGGACTTACGGCAATCAGCCCCAGCATTTT. This translates into CASSTGRTYGNQPQHF.

The chain couples TRBV5-1 to TRBJ2-1; unclear D gene. V was trimmed by 3 bases and J by 10 bases, leaving 17 bases between them. Germline-derived CDR1 and CDR2 are SGHRS and YFSETQ. There are 14 residues in the CDR3. CDR3 sequence (DNA): TGCGCCAGCAGCTATGCCTCCCGGCGTCGGGAGCAGTTCTTC. Residues: CASSYASRRREQFF.

V is TRBV10-3 and J is TRBJ1-3; D is unclear. V lost 3 bases to trimming and J lost 0 bases, with 9 bases between them. CDR3 length equals 15 residues. Germline values: CDR1 ENHRY, CDR2 SYGVKD. The CDR3 DNA is TGTGCCATCAGTGACCCCCGTAGCTCTGGAAACACCATATATTTT. Its translation: CAISDPRSSGNTIYF.